What follows describes a single T cell receptor (beta chain). This entry comes from a study of early T cells in non-severe SARS-CoV-2 infection. The CDR3 totals 16 residues. Trimming at V came to 5 bases and at J to 6 bases, leaving 10 bases not matched to a gene. TCRdb ran MiXCR on the 5' RACE reads and lists one entry per CDR3 protein. Of about 67,000 distinct CDR3 sequences in the sample, around 10% are singletons; the top ten hold around 4%. This TCR derives from an adult who was a healthcare worker with PCR-confirmed SARS-CoV-2 infection or an uninfected control (not recorded which). The chain has TRBV12-3 or TRBV12-4 and TRBJ2-2; 9 nucleotides line up with TRBD1. The sequencing sample was made of whole blood. This chain's CDR3 is CASSRGQGRASGELFF. CDR3 coding DNA: TGTGCCAGCAGTCGCGGACAGGGGAGGGCTTCCGGGGAGCTGTTTTTT.